Listed below are T cell receptor beta chains from one sample, sequenced in a study of T cells in Graves' hyperthyroidism and ophthalmopathy. TCRdb fed the multiplex PCR reads into MiXCR, producing one record per CDR3 protein. The data hold 300,000 to 450,000 distinct CDR3 sequences, with roughly 13% observed a single time. The source material was blood. These receptors were collected from a woman between 55 and 75 years old with Graves' hyperthyroidism. Each CDR3 is given with its conserved first and last residue. Fields, in order: V gene, clone size, D gene, J gene, CDR3 protein, CDR3 DNA. A D gene is named only where the DNA matches it firmly. Clone size is shown for a subset of rows, as once, few, many or a class of expanded clone.

TRBV19	many	.	TRBJ2-1	CASSPFARSYNEQFF	TGTGCCAGTAGTCCTTTTGCGAGGTCCTACAATGAGCAGTTCTTC
TRBV18	many	.	TRBJ2-3	CASSPPGHTQYF	TGTGCCAGCTCACCTCCGGGGCATACGCAGTATTTT
TRBV7-3	.	.	TRBJ2-5	CASSLATETQYF	TGTGCCAGCAGCTTAGCAACCGAGACCCAGTACTTC
TRBV5-1	few	.	TRBJ2-1	CASSLEGPLNEQFF	TGCGCCAGCAGCTTGGAAGGGCCTCTTAATGAGCAGTTCTTC
TRBV28	few	.	TRBJ2-1	CASSFWGVGSYNEQFF	TGTGCCAGCAGTTTCTGGGGGGTCGGCTCCTACAATGAGCAGTTCTTC
TRBV12-3/TRBV12-4	.	.	TRBJ1-2	CASSPRQTYYGYTF	TGTGCCAGCAGCCCTCGACAGACCTACTATGGCTACACCTTC
TRBV6-1	many	TRBD1	TRBJ2-3	CASSDPDRGPSTDTQYF	TGTGCCAGCAGTGACCCCGACAGGGGGCCATCCACAGATACGCAGTATTTT
TRBV7-2	.	TRBD2	TRBJ2-6	CASSRGGVSGANVLTF	TGTGCCAGCAGCCGGGGGGGGGTCTCTGGGGCCAACGTCCTGACTTTC
TRBV7-3	few	.	TRBJ2-7	CASSRLPGVGYEQYF	TGTGCCAGCAGCCGACTACCAGGGGTTGGCTACGAGCAGTACTTC
TRBV7-9	many	.	TRBJ1-3	CASSRGTPGNTIYF	TGTGCCAGCAGCCGCGGGACACCCGGAAACACCATATATTTT
TRBV20-1	many	TRBD2	TRBJ2-7	CSATGLAYEQYF	TGCAGTGCTACTGGACTAGCCTACGAGCAGTACTTC
TRBV12-3/TRBV12-4	many	TRBD2	TRBJ2-1	CASHVGAGVTNEQFF	TGTGCCAGCCACGTGGGAGCGGGAGTAACCAATGAGCAGTTCTTC
TRBV18	many	TRBD1	TRBJ2-2	CASSPPGQGPTGELFF	TGTGCCAGCTCACCACCGGGACAGGGTCCTACCGGGGAGCTGTTTTTT
TRBV7-9	many	.	TRBJ2-1	CASSHSVKDYNEQFF	TGTGCCAGCAGCCATAGCGTGAAGGACTACAATGAGCAGTTCTTC
TRBV19	.	TRBD2	TRBJ2-1	CASSIVSGTYNEQFF	TGTGCCAGTAGTATAGTTAGCGGGACGTACAATGAGCAGTTCTTC
TRBV7-8	many	TRBD2	TRBJ2-7	CASIAGRLTYEQYF	TGTGCCAGCATCGCCGGGAGGCTAACCTACGAGCAGTACTTC
TRBV10-2	once	TRBD2	TRBJ2-5	CASSPGLAGGQETQYF	TGCGCCAGCAGCCCAGGACTAGCGGGAGGGCAAGAGACCCAGTACTTC
TRBV4-1	many	TRBD2	TRBJ2-1	CASSQVLAGAINEQFF	TGCGCCAGCAGCCAAGTACTAGCGGGAGCAATCAATGAGCAGTTCTTC
TRBV15	many	.	TRBJ2-6	CATSRDLRTELSGANVLTF	TGTGCCACCAGCAGAGATCTCCGGACAGAGCTCTCTGGGGCCAACGTCCTGACTTTC
TRBV20-1	many	.	TRBJ2-5	CSARDLQAGFAETQYF	TGCAGTGCTAGAGATCTGCAAGCGGGTTTTGCAGAGACCCAGTACTTC
TRBV11-2	few	TRBD2	TRBJ2-1	CASSENGTSGKNEQFF	TGTGCCAGCAGCGAGAATGGGACTAGCGGGAAGAATGAGCAGTTCTTC
TRBV9	few	.	TRBJ2-1	CASSVGWATEQFF	TGTGCCAGCAGCGTTGGCTGGGCAACAGAGCAGTTCTTC
TRBV24-1	many	.	TRBJ2-1	CATSDAAASSYNEQFF	TGTGCCACCAGTGATGCCGCCGCGAGCTCCTACAATGAGCAGTTCTTC
TRBV4-1	few	.	TRBJ2-7	CARGLYEQYF	TGCGCCAGAGGACTGTACGAGCAGTACTTC
TRBV12-3/TRBV12-4	many	.	TRBJ2-3	CATLKTTDTQYF	TGTGCCACCCTTAAAACTACAGATACGCAGTATTTT
TRBV6-1	many	TRBD2	TRBJ2-7	CASSYGTSGRAPYEQYF	TGTGCCAGCAGTTACGGGACTAGCGGGAGAGCCCCCTACGAGCAGTACTTC
TRBV6-2/TRBV6-3	many	.	TRBJ2-7	CASSPSVYEQYF	TGTGCCAGCAGCCCGAGCGTCTACGAGCAGTACTTC
TRBV2	.	.	TRBJ2-6	CASSLTGIFLGANVLTF	TGTGCCAGCAGTCTAACAGGGATATTTCTGGGGGCCAACGTCCTGACTTTC
TRBV11-2	many	TRBD2	TRBJ2-7	CASSSGTKGLQQYF	TGTGCCAGCAGCTCCGGGACTAAGGGTCTCCAGCAGTACTTC
TRBV24-1	.	.	TRBJ2-3	CATSVSLDTQYF	TGTGCCACCAGTGTTTCGCTAGATACGCAGTATTTT
TRBV6-1	.	TRBD2	TRBJ2-2	CATGGGTFNTGELFF	TGTGCCACCGGGGGGGGGACTTTTAACACCGGGGAGCTGTTTTTT
TRBV11-2	many	.	TRBJ1-2	CASSPSTGYGYTF	TGTGCCAGCAGCCCGTCCACAGGGTATGGCTACACCTTC
TRBV7-3	.	.	TRBJ2-1	CASSLNRRYNEQFF	TGTGCCAGCAGCTTAAATCGGCGGTACAATGAGCAGTTCTTC
TRBV12-5	many	TRBD2	TRBJ2-1	CASGLVRGSGSLNSYNEQFF	TGTGCTAGTGGTTTGGTACGAGGTAGCGGGAGTCTAAACTCCTACAATGAGCAGTTCTTC
TRBV24-1	many	TRBD1	TRBJ2-5	CATSDTRQGKQETQYF	TGTGCCACCAGTGATACCCGACAGGGGAAACAAGAGACCCAGTACTTC
TRBV12-3/TRBV12-4	many	.	TRBJ2-7	CASAKEGVTYEQYF	TGTGCCAGCGCGAAGGAGGGGGTCACCTACGAGCAGTACTTC
TRBV20-1	many	.	TRBJ1-1	CSARKRTAMNTEAFF	TGCAGTGCTAGGAAGCGGACAGCAATGAACACTGAAGCTTTCTTT
TRBV15	few	TRBD1	TRBJ1-2	CATSRSTGEFYGYTF	TGTGCCACCAGCAGGTCGACAGGGGAATTCTATGGCTACACCTTC
TRBV18	many	.	TRBJ1-1	CASSPPGQQDTEAFF	TGTGCCAGCTCACCTCCGGGACAACAGGATACTGAAGCTTTCTTT
TRBV18	.	TRBD2	TRBJ2-1	CASSPRVQRLADYNEQFF	TGTGCCAGCTCACCACGGGTGCAGAGGCTAGCGGATTACAATGAGCAGTTCTTC
TRBV5-1	many	.	TRBJ1-1	CASSLAHTGREGNTEAFF	TGCGCCAGCAGCTTGGCCCACACGGGGAGGGAGGGGAACACTGAAGCTTTCTTT